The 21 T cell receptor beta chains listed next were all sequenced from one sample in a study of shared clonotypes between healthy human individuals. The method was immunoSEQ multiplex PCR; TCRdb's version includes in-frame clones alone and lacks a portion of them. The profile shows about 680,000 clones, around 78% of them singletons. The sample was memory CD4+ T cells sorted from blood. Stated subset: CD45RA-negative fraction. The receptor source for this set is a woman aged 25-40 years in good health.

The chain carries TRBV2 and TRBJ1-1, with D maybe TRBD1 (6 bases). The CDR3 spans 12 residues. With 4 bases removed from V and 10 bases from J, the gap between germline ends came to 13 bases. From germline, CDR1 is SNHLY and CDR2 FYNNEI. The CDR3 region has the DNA TGTGCCAGCAGTGGGACAGACCAGGGAGCTTTCTTT. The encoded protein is CASSGTDQGAFF.

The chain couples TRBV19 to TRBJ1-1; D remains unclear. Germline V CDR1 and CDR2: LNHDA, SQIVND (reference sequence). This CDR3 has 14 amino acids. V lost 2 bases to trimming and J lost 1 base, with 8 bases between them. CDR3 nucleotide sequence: TGTGCCAGTAGTATAAACGCCAGGAACACTGAAGCTTTCTTT. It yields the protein CASSINARNTEAFF.

In DNA, the CDR3 is TGCGCCAGCAGCTTTAGGACTAGCGGGTCCAGCTCCTACAATGAGCAGTTCTTC. This gives the protein CASSFRTSGSSSYNEQFF. The chain combines TRBV5-1 with TRBJ2-1, with TRBD2 identical over 11 bases. Germline trimming cut 2 bases from V and 0 bases from J; bases unmatched to any gene: 7. Germline values: CDR1 SGHRS, CDR2 YFSETQ. This CDR3 comprises 18 residues. Variable domain in full (rest from reference TRBV5-1 and TRBJ2-1): KAGVTQTPRYLIKTRGQQVTLSCSPISGHRSVSWYQQTPGQGLQFLFEYFSETQRNKGNFPGRFSGRQFSNSRSEMNVSTLELGDSALYLCASSFRTSGSSSYNEQFFGPGTRLTVL.

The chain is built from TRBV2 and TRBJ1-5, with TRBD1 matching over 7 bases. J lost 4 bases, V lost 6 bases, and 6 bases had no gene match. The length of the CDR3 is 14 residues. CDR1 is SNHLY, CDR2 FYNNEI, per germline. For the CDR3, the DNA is TGTGCCAGCAGGGGGGACAGCGCAAATCAGCCCCAGCATTTT. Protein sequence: CASRGDSANQPQHF.

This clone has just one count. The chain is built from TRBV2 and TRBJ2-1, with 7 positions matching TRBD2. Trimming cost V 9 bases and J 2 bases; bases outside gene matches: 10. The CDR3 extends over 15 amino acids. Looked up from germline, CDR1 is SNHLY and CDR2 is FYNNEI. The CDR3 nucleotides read TGTGCCAGTAGATCGGGGGGAGTGCCCTACAATGAGCAGTTCTTC. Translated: CASRSGGVPYNEQFF.

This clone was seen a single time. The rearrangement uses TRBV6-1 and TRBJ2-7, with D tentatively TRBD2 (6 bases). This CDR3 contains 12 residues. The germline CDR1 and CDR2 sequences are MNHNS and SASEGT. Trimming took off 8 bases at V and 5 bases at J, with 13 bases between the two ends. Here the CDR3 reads CASCLGGHEQYF. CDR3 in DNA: TGTGCCAGCTGCCTGGGGGGTCACGAGCAGTACTTC.

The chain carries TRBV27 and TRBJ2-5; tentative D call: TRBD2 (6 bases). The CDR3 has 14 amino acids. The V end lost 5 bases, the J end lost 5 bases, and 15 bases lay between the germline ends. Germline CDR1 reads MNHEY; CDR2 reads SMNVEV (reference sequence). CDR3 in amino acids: CASSPRGRKETQYF. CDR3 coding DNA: TGTGCCAGCAGTCCCCGGGGGAGGAAGGAGACCCAGTACTTC.

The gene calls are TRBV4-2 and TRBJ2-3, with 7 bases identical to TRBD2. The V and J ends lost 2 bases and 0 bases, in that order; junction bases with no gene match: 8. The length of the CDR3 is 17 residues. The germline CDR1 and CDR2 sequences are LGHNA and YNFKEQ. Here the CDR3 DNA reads TGTGCCAGCAGCCAAACATCACTAGCGATGAGCACAGATACGCAGTATTTT. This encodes CASSQTSLAMSTDTQYF.

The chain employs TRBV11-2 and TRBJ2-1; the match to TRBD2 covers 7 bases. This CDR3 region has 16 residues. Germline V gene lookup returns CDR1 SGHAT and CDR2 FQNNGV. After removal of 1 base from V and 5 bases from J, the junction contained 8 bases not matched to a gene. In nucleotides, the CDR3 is TGTGCCAGCAGCTTAGTTTGGCGGGAGAGGAACAATGAGCAGTTCTTC. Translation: CASSLVWRERNNEQFF.

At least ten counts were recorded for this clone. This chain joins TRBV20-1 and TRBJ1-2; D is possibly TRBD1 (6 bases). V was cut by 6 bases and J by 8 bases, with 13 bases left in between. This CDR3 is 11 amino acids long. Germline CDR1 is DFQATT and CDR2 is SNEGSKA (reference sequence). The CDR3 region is CSAGRQVGYTF. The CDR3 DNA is TGCAGTGCAGGTCGACAGGTGGGCTACACCTTC.

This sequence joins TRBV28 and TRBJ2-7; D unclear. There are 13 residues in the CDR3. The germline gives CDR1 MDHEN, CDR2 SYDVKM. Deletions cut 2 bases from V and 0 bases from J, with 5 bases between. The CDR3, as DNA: TGTGCCAGCAGTTTAAGGGCCTCCTACGAGCAGTACTTC. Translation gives CASSLRASYEQYF.

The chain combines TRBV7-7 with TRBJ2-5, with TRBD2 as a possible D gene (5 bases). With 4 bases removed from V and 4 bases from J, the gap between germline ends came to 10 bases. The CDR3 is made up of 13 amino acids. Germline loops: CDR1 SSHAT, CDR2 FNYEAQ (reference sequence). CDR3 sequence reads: CASSSGWGETQYF. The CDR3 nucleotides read TGTGCCAGCAGCTCGGGGTGGGGAGAGACCCAGTACTTC.

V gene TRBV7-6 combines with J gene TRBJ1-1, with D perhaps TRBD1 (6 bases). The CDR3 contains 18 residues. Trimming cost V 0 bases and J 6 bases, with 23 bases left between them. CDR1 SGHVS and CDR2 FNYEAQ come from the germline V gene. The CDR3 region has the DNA TGTGCCAGCAGCTTAGCCGAAAGTAGAACAAGGGGGTATGCTGAAGCTTTCTTT. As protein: CASSLAESRTRGYAEAFF.

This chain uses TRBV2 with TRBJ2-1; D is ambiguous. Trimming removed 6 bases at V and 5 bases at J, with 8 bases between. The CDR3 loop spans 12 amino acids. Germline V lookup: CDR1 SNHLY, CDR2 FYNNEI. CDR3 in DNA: TGTGCCAGCAGGGAAAACAACAATGAGCAGTTCTTC. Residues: CASRENNNEQFF. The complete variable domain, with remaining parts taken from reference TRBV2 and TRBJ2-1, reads EPEVTQTPSHQVTQMGQEVILRCVPISNHLYFYWYRQILGQKVEFLVSFYNNEISEKSEIFDDQFSVERPDGSNFTLKIRSTKLEDSAMYFCASRENNNEQFFGPGTRLTVL.

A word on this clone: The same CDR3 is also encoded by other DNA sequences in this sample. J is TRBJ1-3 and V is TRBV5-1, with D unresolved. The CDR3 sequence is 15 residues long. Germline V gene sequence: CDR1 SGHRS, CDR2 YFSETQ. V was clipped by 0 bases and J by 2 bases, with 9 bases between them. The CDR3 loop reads CASSLGDLPGNTIYF. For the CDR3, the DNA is TGCGCCAGCAGCTTGGGGGATCTACCTGGAAACACCATATATTTT.

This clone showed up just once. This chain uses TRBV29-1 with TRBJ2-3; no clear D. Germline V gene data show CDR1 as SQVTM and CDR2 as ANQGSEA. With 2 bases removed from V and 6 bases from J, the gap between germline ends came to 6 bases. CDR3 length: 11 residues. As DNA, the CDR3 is TGCAGCGTTGAATTATTTGATACGCAGTATTTT. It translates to CSVELFDTQYF.

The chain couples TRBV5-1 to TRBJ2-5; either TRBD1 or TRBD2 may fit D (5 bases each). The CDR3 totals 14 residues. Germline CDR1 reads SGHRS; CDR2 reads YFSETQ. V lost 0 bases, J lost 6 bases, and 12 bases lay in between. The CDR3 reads CASSLAGAEQTQYF. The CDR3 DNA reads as TGCGCCAGCAGCTTGGCCGGGGCAGAGCAGACCCAGTACTTC.

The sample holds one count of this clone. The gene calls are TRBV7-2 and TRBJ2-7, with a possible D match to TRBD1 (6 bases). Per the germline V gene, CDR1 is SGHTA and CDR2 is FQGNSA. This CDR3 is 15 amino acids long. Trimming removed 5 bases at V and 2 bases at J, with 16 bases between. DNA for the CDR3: TGTGCCAGCAGCCCTAGTGGTCAGGGGCCCTACGAGCAGTACTTC. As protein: CASSPSGQGPYEQYF.

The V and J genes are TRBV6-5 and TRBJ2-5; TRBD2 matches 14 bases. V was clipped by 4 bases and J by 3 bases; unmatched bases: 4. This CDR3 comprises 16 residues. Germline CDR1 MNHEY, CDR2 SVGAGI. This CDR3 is CASSLGLAGAEETQYF. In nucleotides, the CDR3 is TGTGCCAGCAGTTTGGGACTAGCGGGAGCGGAAGAGACCCAGTACTTC.

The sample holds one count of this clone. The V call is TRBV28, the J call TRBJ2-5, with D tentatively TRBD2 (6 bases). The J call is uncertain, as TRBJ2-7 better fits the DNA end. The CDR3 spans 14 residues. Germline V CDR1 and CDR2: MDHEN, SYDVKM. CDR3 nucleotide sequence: TGTGCCAGCAGTTCTCGGGAGCTTTTCTACGAGCAGTACTTC. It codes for CASSSRELFYEQYF.

CDR3 coding DNA: TGTGCCAGCAGTTCCCAACGACGGGGCACAGATACGCAGTATTTT. Encoded protein: CASSSQRRGTDTQYF. V is TRBV27 and J is TRBJ2-3; D not certain. There are 15 residues in the CDR3. The V and J ends lost 4 bases and 1 base respectively, with 12 bases between them. CDR1 and CDR2 from the germline V gene are MNHEY and SMNVEV (reference sequence).